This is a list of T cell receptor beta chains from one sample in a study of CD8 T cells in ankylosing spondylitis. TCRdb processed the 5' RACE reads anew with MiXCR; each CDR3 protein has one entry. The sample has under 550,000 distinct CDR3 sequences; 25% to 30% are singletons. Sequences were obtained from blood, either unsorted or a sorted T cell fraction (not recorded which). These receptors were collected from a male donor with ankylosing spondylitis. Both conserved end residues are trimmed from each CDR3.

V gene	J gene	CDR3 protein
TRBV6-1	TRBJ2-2	ASTRTGETGELF
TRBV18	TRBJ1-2	ASSPFDTPNYGYT
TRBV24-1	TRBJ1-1	ATGGTGRNEAF
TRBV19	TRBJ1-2	ASSIGSGYT
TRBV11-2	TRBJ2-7	ASGLEWEQY
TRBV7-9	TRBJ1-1	ASSSTGTSNTEAF
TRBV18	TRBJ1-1	ASSTTGADTEAF
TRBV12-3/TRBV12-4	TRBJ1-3	ASRDISGNTIY
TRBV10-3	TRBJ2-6	AISESPGRALSSGANVLT
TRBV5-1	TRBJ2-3	ASSLAPQDTQY
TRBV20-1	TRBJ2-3	SARSGLAPDTQY
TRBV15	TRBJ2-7	ATSRVGVYEQY
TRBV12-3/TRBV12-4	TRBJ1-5	ASTLGQVNQPQH
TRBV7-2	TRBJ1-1	ASSLERYTEAF